This T cell receptor beta chain was obtained from a study of blood T cell repertoires in COVID-19 (dated by TCRdb to between 2020 and 2021). Background for the entire study: The collaborator samples originated in the United States, Italy and Spain and spanned the acute and convalescent phases of COVID-19. Where HLA class I and class II types were available, the types were taken from metadata supplied by the sample provider, not from assay-based typing. The samples were drawn from two sources: the first 160 participants of the ongoing ImmuneRACE study, and approximately 1,300 subjects contributed by 6 global collaborators. Deeply sampled blood TCRbeta repertoires from subjects exposed to, actively infected with, or recovered from COVID-19 were included in the dataset. Nearly every sample came with metadata listing a de-identified subject ID, COVID-19 status, age in years and sex. The repertoires were released in a freely available public database meant as a resource for research on the immune response to SARS-CoV-2. The material from the prospective study consisted of cDNA or gDNA derived from T cells, B-cell-depleted T cells, or PBMCs. The full study reports these points: The quantity of clinical and demographic metadata differed by source and by participant and was supplied without curation.

The germline V gene yields SGHRS for CDR1 and YFSETQ for CDR2. Spanning cysteine to phenylalanine, the CDR3 consists of 17 amino acids. The only DNA kept is the CDR3, 51 bases in frame from the first base. Here V drops 1 base and J drops 5 bases, and the junction holds 13 bases not matched to any gene. As regards this clone: This clone's antigen is unknown. No per-base quality is available; no much larger clone lies one base away.

The collaborating institutions used their own protocols to collect whole blood in K2EDTA tubes. For TCRbeta analysis, collaborators shipped samples as frozen whole blood, isolated PBMCs, or DNA extracted from either of those sample types. TCRbeta CDR3 regions were amplified from genomic DNA using the immunoSEQ Assay, a bias-controlled multiplex PCR. As for the original processing: Within the assay, amplification of reference gene primers was used to estimate how many nucleated cells each sample contained. To quantify the absolute abundance of each unique TCRbeta CDR3 rearrangement, sequence reads were collapsed and filtered. For each sample, productive Simpson clonality was calculated by taking the square root of Simpson's diversity index across productive rearrangements. As stored in TCRdb, this immuneACCESS dataset retains in-frame rearrangements with V and J assigned. A fraction of the clones does not appear; measured against another copy, unresolved V genes explain less than half of the discrepancy, and the remainder lacks a known reason. V and J calls and clone size are as listed in that table; D and trimming were resolved from the DNA. A total of 79,000 or so clones appear in this sample, about 86% of them only once. The top ten clonotypes cover roughly a sixth of the sample.

In this chain, TRBV5-1 is recombined with TRBJ2-3; 7 middle bases align to TRBD1. The TCR was taken from a human donor in a cohort sampled during active COVID-19. The sequencing input was peripheral blood. The DNA reads TGCGCCAGCAGCTTGTTGGGACAGAAGGCGGGCAGAGATACGCAGTATTTT. This yields the protein CASSLLGQKAGRDTQYF.